This T cell receptor (beta chain) is from a study of type 1 and type 2 diabetes patients. Looking at the study overall: From PBMCs, CD4+ and CD8+ T cells were isolated by magnetic microbeads. General study results and limits: Unmatched age and gender across groups might bias interpretation. Between type 2 diabetes and control samples, V and J usage averaged roughly 0.97 correlation. Some HECs seen only in T1D might also appear in more T2D or control samples.

Note on this clonotype: Its antigen remains unknown.

This CDR3 is 17 amino acids long. CDR1 is LNHDA, CDR2 SQIVND, per germline (reference sequence). V dropped 7 bases and J dropped 0; count of bases not matched to a gene: 10. PCR was run on genomic DNA. A primer set of 30 forward and 13 reverse primers amplified the CDR3. TCRdb ran MiXCR on the multiplex PCR reads and lists one entry per CDR3 protein. The table has 270,000 or so distinct CDR3 sequences, 45% to 60% seen once. The receptor was derived from a young man with type 2 diabetes. The chain couples TRBV19 to TRBJ1-5; TRBD1 agrees at 9 bases. What was sequenced was peripheral blood mononuclear cells (PBMCs). CDR3 loop: CASTRMTGGNSNQPQHF. The CDR3 region has the DNA TGTGCCAGTACCCGTATGACAGGGGGGAATAGCAATCAGCCCCAGCATTTT.